Presented here are 19 T cell receptor delta chains from one specimen sequenced in a study of gamma-delta T cells after stem cell transplantation. TCRdb re-called the RT-PCR reads with CATT. The sample has some 12,000 delta-chain clones, 1% to 1.5% seen once; the top ten hold about a tenth. Specimen: gamma-delta T cells. The receptors come from a human donor. It is not recorded whose cells these are; they may come from a transplant donor.

This clone was recorded a few times. TCRdb's entry gives the protein of a much larger clone, which mismatches this DNA's translation at residue 11, likely from a read error; the protein reported here is translated from the DNA. The V call is TRDV2, the J call TRDJ1; 10 bases are a match to TRDD3. The CDR3 loop spans 17 amino acids. Looked up from germline, CDR1 is GEAIGNYY and CDR2 is EKD. V shed 0 bases and J 1 base; nucleotides not matched to a gene: 7. The CDR3 loop reads CACDTVGTGGCTDKLIF. The CDR3 nucleotides are TGTGCCTGTGACACCGTGGGTACTGGGGGATGCACCGATAAACTCATCTTT.

This clone turned up a few times. The protein held in TCRdb is that of a much larger clone and does not match this DNA's translation at residue 5, likely because of a read error; the protein shown is translated from the DNA. The chain couples TRDV2 to TRDJ1, with 12 bases aligning to TRDD3. Germline assignment: CDR1 GEAIGNYY and CDR2 EKD. With V trimmed by 3 bases and J by 8 bases, 24 bases remained unmatched. This CDR3 has 20 amino acids. The CDR3 reads CACDAATGGYNTAKWVKLIF. The CDR3 DNA is TGTGCCTGTGACGCCGCTACTGGGGGATACAATACCGCTAAGTGGGTCAAACTCATCTTT.

This clone was seen a few times. The chain combines TRDV2 with TRDJ3, with 8 bases fitting TRDD3. J gave up 0 bases and V 0 bases, and 9 bases lay outside the gene matches. Germline V gene sequence: CDR1 GEAIGNYY, CDR2 EKD. CDR3 length: 20 amino acids. CDR3 loop: CACDTATGGGSSWDTRQMFF. In DNA form, the CDR3 reads TGTGCCTGTGACACCGCTACTGGGGGGGGCAGCTCCTGGGACACCCGACAGATGTTTTTC.

This clone showed up just a few times. The chain links TRDV2 to TRDJ1; 11 bases match TRDD3. Germline trimming cut 1 base from V and 4 bases from J; bases unmatched to any gene: 25. Germline loops: CDR1 GEAIGNYY, CDR2 EKD. The CDR3 loop spans 22 amino acids. Written as DNA, the CDR3 is TGTGCCTGTGACACATTGTTTCCTTTGGCCAGTATGGGGGATACGCGAAGCGATAAACTCATCTTT. This sequence encodes CACDTLFPLASMGDTRSDKLIF.

CDR3 residues: CACDKLGDTLHDKLIF. The DNA of the CDR3 is TGTGCCTGTGACAAACTGGGGGATACGCTGCACGATAAACTCATCTTT. The V call is TRDV2, the J call TRDJ1, with 13 nucleotides matching TRDD3. The CDR3 runs to 16 residues. The V gene end was trimmed by 2 bases and the J gene end by 4 bases; junction bases not matched to a gene: 6. Germline lookup yields CDR1 GEAIGNYY and CDR2 EKD.

This clone was counted between two and nine times. A much larger clonotype is one base distant, so this may be a read error. At the DNA level, this CDR3 is encoded by other sequences in the same sample as well. The CDR3 nucleotides are TGTGCCTGTGACCGGCTACTGGGGGACCCCGATAAACTCATCTTT. Its translation is CACDRLLGDPDKLIF. V and J are TRDV2 and TRDJ1; TRDD3 matches at 9 bases. The CDR3 totals 15 residues. Trimming cost V 3 bases and J 3 bases; bases outside gene matches: 7. Germline-derived CDR1 and CDR2 are GEAIGNYY and EKD.

Regarding this clone: TCRdb records a much larger clone's protein for this DNA, with a difference at residue 6 that likely arises from a read error; the protein given is the translation of the DNA. CDR3 sequence (DNA): TGTGCCTGTGACACCATCCGGGGGATACGAAATCCCGATAAACTCATCTTT. Protein product: CACDTIRGIRNPDKLIF. The rearrangement uses TRDV2 and TRDJ1; TRDD3 matches at 10 bases. Per the germline V gene, CDR1 is GEAIGNYY and CDR2 is EKD. The CDR3 length is 17 residues. J lost 3 bases, V lost 0 bases, and 9 bases had no gene match.

As for this clone: The protein given by TCRdb reflects a much larger clone and differs at residue 16 from this DNA's translation, likely from a read error; the protein shown is the DNA's translation. V and J are TRDV2 and TRDJ1, with 11 bases fitting TRDD3. Per germline, CDR1 GEAIGNYY and CDR2 EKD. The CDR3 runs 19 residues. The CDR3 spells CACDSVVGDTRTATDELIF. Written as DNA, the CDR3 is TGTGCCTGTGACTCGGTGGTGGGGGATACGCGGACTGCCACCGATGAACTCATCTTT.

In its sample, this clone was seen a few times. This chain links TRDV2 with TRDJ1, with 10 bases aligning to TRDD3. The J segment lost 4 bases and the V segment lost 3 bases, leaving 7 bases of the junction unmatched. The CDR3 extends over 15 amino acids. Germline V CDR1 and CDR2: GEAIGNYY, EKD. The CDR3 region has the DNA TGTGCCTGTGACCCAGTACTGGGGGATCGCGATAAACTCATCTTT. Translated: CACDPVLGDRDKLIF.

This clone was observed at least ten times. Within the sample, other DNA sequences also encode this same CDR3. The rearrangement links TRDV2 to TRDJ1, with 10 bases identical to TRDD3. V shed 0 bases and J 3 bases; nucleotides not matched to a gene: 3. Per the germline V gene, CDR1 is GEAIGNYY and CDR2 is EKD. The CDR3 length is 15 residues. CDR3 protein: CACDTLGDRADKLIF. CDR3 coding DNA: TGTGCCTGTGACACCCTGGGGGATAGGGCCGATAAACTCATCTTT.

Notes on this clone: A far larger clone is only one base removed, so a read error is likely. Within the sample, other DNA sequences also encode this same CDR3. The rearrangement joins TRDV2 to TRDJ1; 10 bases line up with TRDD3. V dropped 3 bases and J dropped 0; count of bases not matched to a gene: 21. The CDR3 covers 21 residues. Germline V gives CDR1 GEAIGNYY, CDR2 EKD. DNA of the CDR3: TGTGCCTGTGACTTACTATATGTCCCTACGGGGGATACGAGGTACACCGATAAACTCATCTTT. This translates into CACDLLYVPTGDTRYTDKLIF.

On this clone itself: The likely explanation is a read error, given a far larger clone one base away. Other nucleotide sequences from this sample produce the same CDR3. The rearrangement links TRDV2 to TRDJ1, with TRDD3 matching 11 bases. From germline, CDR1 is GEAIGNYY and CDR2 EKD. CDR3 length equals 18 residues. The CDR3, as DNA: TGTGCCTGTGACACGGTACTGGGGGATAAGAGTGAGACCGATAAGCTCATCTTT. Translation: CACDTVLGDKSETDKLIF.

This clone came up a few times. Just one base apart from a much larger clone, this may be a read error. V usage is TRDV2 and J usage is TRDJ1, with D uncertain. This CDR3 has 16 residues. Germline CDR1 and CDR2: GEAIGNYY and EKD. The CDR3 sequence is CARDTVGEVVTDKLIF. The CDR3, as DNA: TGTGCCCGTGACACCGTGGGTGAAGTCGTGACCGATAAACTCATCTTT.

This clone is classed as large. The chain joins TRDV2 to TRDJ1; TRDD3 matches 7 bases. The CDR3 contains 17 residues. The germline V gene has CDR1 GEAIGNYY and CDR2 EKD. The V segment lost 0 bases and the J segment 5 bases; nucleotides outside the gene matches: 14. CDR3 nucleotide sequence: TGTGCCTGTGACACCGTGGATACGGAACCCGACAGGGATAAACTCATCTTT. Protein sequence: CACDTVDTEPDRDKLIF.

This clone has just a few counts. A much larger clonotype is one base distant, so this may be a read error. The identical CDR3 is also encoded by other nucleotide sequences in the sample. The V and J genes are TRDV2 and TRDJ1; 12 positions match TRDD3. This CDR3 is 23 amino acids long. Germline V gene sequence: CDR1 GEAIGNYY, CDR2 EKD. The CDR3 nucleotides are TGTGCCTGCGACACAGTTCCTAACCCTGTACTGGGGGATACTCCCCGTGCGACCGATAAACTCATCTTT. Translation gives CACDTVPNPVLGDTPRATDKLIF.

As concerns this clone: TCRdb's entry gives the protein of a much larger clone, which mismatches this DNA's translation at residue 8, likely from a read error; the protein reported here is translated from the DNA. The sample holds other DNA sequences that translate to the same CDR3. The rearrangement links TRDV2 to TRDJ1; maybe TRDD3 (6 bases). Germline CDR1 is GEAIGNYY and CDR2 is EKD. Trimming cost V 0 bases and J 0 bases, with 13 bases left between them. The CDR3 loop spans 16 amino acids. In DNA, the CDR3 is TGTGCCTGTGACACCGTGGGGGGCTCGTACACCGATAAACTCATCTTT. Residues: CACDTVGGSYTDKLIF.

As concerns this clone: A read error is likely here: a far larger clone is one base away. Other DNA sequences from this sample encode an identical CDR3 as well. The CDR3 coding sequence is TGTGCCTGTGACGAGCTCGAGACCGATAAACTCATCTTC. It specifies CACDELETDKLIF. V usage is TRDV2 and J usage is TRDJ1, with D hard to call. CDR1 is GEAIGNYY and CDR2 is EKD in the germline V gene. This CDR3 region has 13 residues.

This clone was observed a handful of times. The translation of this DNA and the TCRdb protein of a much larger clone differ at residue 5, probably owing to a read error; the protein shown here is translated from the DNA. The gene calls are TRDV2 and TRDJ1; 8 nucleotides match TRDD3. The germline gives CDR1 GEAIGNYY, CDR2 EKD. The V segment lost 3 bases and the J segment 0 bases; nucleotides outside the gene matches: 17. The CDR3 consists of 19 residues. CDR3 region: CACDGLRDTPTSYTDKLIF. The DNA for the CDR3 is TGTGCCTGTGACGGGCTGAGGGATACGCCCACCTCGTACACCGATAAACTCATCTTT.

This clone occurred many times. The rearrangement joins TRDV2 to TRDJ1, with D possibly matching TRDD3 (6 bases). V was cut by 0 bases and J by 0 bases, with 22 bases left in between. The germline CDR1 and CDR2 sequences are GEAIGNYY and EKD. This CDR3 spans 19 amino acids. The CDR3 DNA sequence: TGTGCCTGTGACACCGTATCTCCCCCTGGGGACTTAAACACCGATAAACTCATCTTT. It is translated as CACDTVSPPGDLNTDKLIF.